A single sample is the source of the 2 T cell receptor beta chains below, sequenced in a study of blood T cell repertoires in COVID-19. Profiled with immunoSEQ multiplex PCR; TCRdb holds only in-frame clones, not every one. The sample carries around 250,000 clones, about 90% recorded once. Sequenced input: PBMCs or T cells enriched from blood (not recorded which). These receptors originate from a human donor in a cohort exposed to, infected with or recovered from COVID-19 (not recorded which). The donor label of this sample is uncertain.

The J gene is TRBJ2-5, the V gene TRBV5-6; 8 nucleotides agree with TRBD1. The V gene end was trimmed by 4 bases and the J gene end by 1 base; junction bases not matched to a gene: 9. CDR3 size: 16 residues. CDR1 and CDR2 from the germline V gene are SGHDT and YYEEEE. CDR3 sequence (DNA): TGTGCCAGCAGCGATCCCGGGACAGGCGCCCAAGAGACCCAGTACTTC. It yields the protein CASSDPGTGAQETQYF.

A note on this clone: The junction departs from the called germline gene at one end, perhaps through a read error. The V and J genes are TRBV18 and TRBJ1-2; TRBD1 matches 8 bases. CDR1 and CDR2 (germline): KGHSH, LQKENI. CDR3 length: 17 amino acids. The CDR3, as DNA: TGTGCCAGCTCACAGGGACAGGTGCCGACCGGGGGCTATGGCTACATCTTC. Translating it yields CASSQGQVPTGGYGYIF.